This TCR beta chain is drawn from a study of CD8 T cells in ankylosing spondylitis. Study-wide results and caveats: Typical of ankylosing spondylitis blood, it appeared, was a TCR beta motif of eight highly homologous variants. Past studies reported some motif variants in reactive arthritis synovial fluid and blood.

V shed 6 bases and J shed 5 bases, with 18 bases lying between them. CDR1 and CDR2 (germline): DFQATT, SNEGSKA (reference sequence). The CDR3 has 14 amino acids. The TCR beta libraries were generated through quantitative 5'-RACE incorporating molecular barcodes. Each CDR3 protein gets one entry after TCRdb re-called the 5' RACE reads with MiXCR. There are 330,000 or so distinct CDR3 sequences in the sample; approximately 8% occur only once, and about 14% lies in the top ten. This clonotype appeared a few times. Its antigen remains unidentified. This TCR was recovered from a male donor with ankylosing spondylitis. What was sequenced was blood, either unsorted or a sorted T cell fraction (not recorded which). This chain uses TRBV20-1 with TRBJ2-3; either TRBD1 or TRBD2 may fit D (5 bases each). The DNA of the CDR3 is TGCAGTGCCCTGCGAGGGTTTCAGGGAGATACGCAGTATTTT. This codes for CSALRGFQGDTQYF.